This entry describes one T cell receptor (beta chain). Its antigen remains unidentified. This sample is drawn from a study of naive and memory T cell subsets. An equimolar mix of two oligonucleotides served as the beta constant-region primer for TRBC1 and TRBC2. An oligonucleotide with the SP2 primer and a 12-nucleotide UMI was ligated to the cDNA 3' end. TCRdb independently ran MiXCR on the UMI-ligation and nested PCR reads; one entry per CDR3 protein. The data show some 87,000 distinct CDR3 sequences, 7% seen once. This CDR3 has 16 residues. Trimming removed 4 bases from V and 5 bases from J; junction bases left unmatched: 5. CDR1 SGHNT and CDR2 YYREEE come from the germline V gene (reference sequence). Study-level points and caveats: In CD4 and CD8 cells, diversity dropped from naive through EMRA. TCR abundance followed a power law differing between naive and memory subsets.

This clonotype was obtained from a human donor in good health. What was sequenced was central memory CD4+ T cells from blood. This chain connects TRBV5-4 to TRBJ2-4, with 14 bases fitting TRBD2. CDR3 sequence reads: CASSTGTSGGQNIQYF. In DNA, the CDR3 is TGTGCCAGCAGCACCGGGACTAGCGGGGGACAAAACATTCAGTACTTC. The full variable domain, rest sourced from reference TRBV5-4 and TRBJ2-4, is ETGVTQSPTHLIKTRGQQVTLRCSSQSGHNTVSWYQQALGQGPQFIFQYYREEENGRGNFPPRFSGLQFPNYSSELNVNALELDDSALYLCASSTGTSGGQNIQYFGAGTRLSVL.